This T cell receptor beta chain emerged from a study of cytomegalovirus exposure and HLA in healthy donors. General study points: CMV antigen specificity of three CMV-associated chains was confirmed in vitro. Across donors, most TCRs were seen rarely, yet some public ones were widespread. TCR beta chains associated with HLA were, in a later analysis, more clonally expanded than equally common others.

PCR was performed using 60 Vbeta and 13 Jbeta primers. The repertoire was sequenced with immunoSEQ multiplex PCR; TCRdb's copy has only in-frame clones and lacks some. The data show about 110,000 clones, with around 81% seen just once and around 2.2% held by the top ten. This CDR3 is built from 12 residues. The V gene lost 3 bases and the J gene lost 5 bases, with 9 bases spanning the gap. In germline, CDR1 is GTSNPN, CDR2 SVGIG (reference sequence). Points on this clone: The antigen remains undetermined.

The specimen was PBMCs. The TCR was taken from a woman aged 25 to 39 in good health and CMV-seronegative. This chain connects TRBV30 to TRBJ2-3; TRBD2 might be the D (5 bases). The chain's CDR3 is CAWRAGRDTQYF. The CDR3 nucleotides are TGTGCCTGGAGAGCTGGGAGAGATACGCAGTATTTT.